This T cell receptor beta chain was observed in a study of T cells in localized non-small cell lung cancer. Study-wide results and limits: Out of the top 100 tumor clones, a median around 56 were seen in adjacent lung. In uninvolved adjacent lung, T cell clonality reached its highest value, exceeding tumor.

Assay used: immunoSEQ multiplex PCR; TCRdb lists only in-frame clones, some missing. The data show around 35,000 clones, around 88% seen once. A word on this clone: Its cognate antigen is unknown.

V lost 4 bases to trimming and J lost 3 bases; unmatched junction nucleotides: 8. The V gene's germline CDR1 is SGHDN and CDR2 FVKESK. The length of the CDR3 is 16 residues. The chain is built from TRBV14 and TRBJ2-5, with 10 bases that match TRBD1. The specimen was peripheral blood, collected before any cancer treatment. The TCR originated in a woman aged 40-75 years with stage I lung adenocarcinoma. The DNA of the CDR3 is TGTGCCAGCAGCCCGACAGGGGGCGACAATGAAGAGACCCAGTACTTC. Translated: CASSPTGGDNEETQYF.